These 14 T cell receptor beta chains were all obtained from the same sample, sequenced in a study of OX40 agonist ivuxolimab in advanced cancers. Sequencing used immunoSEQ multiplex PCR; TCRdb keeps in-frame clones, though not all of them. The table lists 44,000 or so clones, approximately 90% of them singletons. Sequenced material: CD4+ or CD8+ T cells sorted from blood, taken in a trial of the OX40 agonist ivuxolimab. The receptors come from an adult with an advanced solid tumor such as melanoma, head and neck, liver or kidney cancer.

This sequence joins TRBV28 and TRBJ2-2; TRBD1 agrees at 9 bases. The V gene end was trimmed by 2 bases and the J gene end by 3 bases; junction bases not matched to a gene: 1. Per the germline V gene, CDR1 is MDHEN and CDR2 is SYDVKM. This CDR3 is 15 amino acids long. The CDR3 bases are TGTGCCAGCAGTTTAGGGACAGGGCACACCGGGGAGCTGTTTTTT. As protein: CASSLGTGHTGELFF.

The J gene is TRBJ2-5, the V gene TRBV7-9; 11 bases fit TRBD2. In germline, CDR1 is SEHNR, CDR2 FQNEAQ (reference sequence). V lost 4 bases and J lost 0; bases outside the gene matches: 13. The CDR3 totals 19 residues. The CDR3, as DNA: TGTGCCAGCAGCTCAGCCATGGCTAGCGGGGGGTCCGACCAAGAGACCCAGTACTTC. Encoded protein: CASSSAMASGGSDQETQYF.

V and J are TRBV2 and TRBJ1-1; D is ambiguous. V was cut by 10 bases and J by 0 bases, with 24 bases left in between. The CDR3 loop spans 17 amino acids. Germline CDR1 is SNHLY and CDR2 is FYNNEI. This CDR3 is CATPKHPAQTLNTEAFF. The CDR3 DNA is TGTGCCACCCCCAAGCATCCAGCACAAACCTTGAACACTGAAGCTTTCTTT.

The CDR3 region is CASSSRQYNNEQFF. CDR3 DNA sequence: TGTGCCAGCAGCTCAAGACAGTATAACAATGAGCAGTTCTTC. The chain recombines TRBV7-3 with TRBJ2-1; tentatively, D is TRBD1 (5 bases). Looked up from germline, CDR1 is SGHTA and CDR2 is FQGTGA. Trimming stripped 4 bases from V and 5 bases from J, with 12 bases between. CDR3 length equals 14 residues.

The chain recombines TRBV29-1 with TRBJ2-1; D is possibly TRBD2 (5 bases). The germline V gene has CDR1 SQVTM and CDR2 ANQGSEA. V shed 6 bases and J shed 2 bases, with 14 bases lying between them. This CDR3 region has 14 residues. The CDR3 region is CSVPGEITYNEQFF. CDR3 DNA: TGCAGCGTCCCCGGGGAAATCACCTACAATGAGCAGTTCTTC.

V and J are TRBV28 and TRBJ1-1, with D maybe TRBD1 (5 bases). The CDR3 runs 15 residues. The germline V gene has CDR1 MDHEN and CDR2 SYDVKM. The V end was cut by 1 base, the J end by 0 bases, with 9 bases between. CDR3 loop: CASSLSTEMNTEAFF. As DNA, the CDR3 is TGTGCCAGCAGTTTATCGACAGAAATGAACACTGAAGCTTTCTTT. Full variable domain (remainder filled in from reference TRBV28 and TRBJ1-1): DVKVTQSSRYLVKRTGEKVFLECVQDMDHENMFWYRQDPGLGLRLIYFSYDVKMKEKGDIPEGYSVSREKKERFSLILESASTNQTSMYLCASSLSTEMNTEAFFGQGTRLTVV.

The V call is TRBV4-1, the J call TRBJ2-1; 7 bases are shared with TRBD2. Per germline, CDR1 MGHRA and CDR2 YSYEKL. With 3 bases clipped from V and 4 bases from J, the junction kept 3 bases outside the gene matches. CDR3 length: 14 amino acids. CDR3: CASSQQRGYNEQFF. CDR3 DNA sequence: TGCGCCAGCAGCCAGCAGCGGGGATACAATGAGCAGTTCTTC.

The chain combines TRBV28 with TRBJ1-1; TRBD1 matches 7 bases. The CDR3 runs to 14 residues. Trimming took 5 bases from V and 4 from J; bases not matched to a gene: 7. In germline, CDR1 is MDHEN, CDR2 SYDVKM. The CDR3 DNA sequence: TGTGCCAGCAGTCGATACGCAGGGGGCACTGAAGCTTTCTTT. Translation gives CASSRYAGGTEAFF.

V gene TRBV27 combines with J gene TRBJ2-3, with 7 bases that match TRBD2. Germline CDR1 MNHEY, CDR2 SMNVEV (reference sequence). V gave up 3 bases and J gave up 2 bases; unmatched junction bases: 2. The CDR3 has 14 residues. The CDR3 reads CASSLGLYTDTQYF. Here the CDR3 DNA reads TGTGCCAGCAGTTTGGGACTATACACAGATACGCAGTATTTT.

This rearrangement joins TRBV7-6 to TRBJ1-2, with D tentatively TRBD1 (6 bases). This CDR3 is 13 amino acids long. V lost 1 base and J lost 8, with 11 bases in between. Germline V CDR1 and CDR2: SGHVS, FNYEAQ. CDR3 in amino acids: CASSLDSGDGYTF. As DNA, the CDR3 is TGTGCCAGCAGCTTAGATTCAGGGGACGGCTACACCTTC.

This clone showed up just once. The V gene is TRBV7-9, the J gene TRBJ1-6; 7 bases align to TRBD1. The trim removed 4 bases at V and 9 bases at J, leaving 9 bases unmatched. Germline V gives CDR1 SEHNR, CDR2 FQNEAQ (reference sequence). The CDR3 loop spans 15 amino acids. This CDR3 is CASSSDRESGSPLHF. In DNA form, the CDR3 reads TGTGCCAGCAGCTCTGACAGGGAATCCGGTTCACCCCTCCACTTT.

The gene calls are TRBV19 and TRBJ2-3; D uncertain. V lost 4 bases and J 2 bases, leaving 7 bases between the germline ends. The CDR3 spans 13 residues. Looked up from germline, CDR1 is LNHDA and CDR2 is SQIVND (reference sequence). The CDR3, as DNA: TGTGCCAGTAGTAAGTTATACACAGATACGCAGTATTTT. This translates into CASSKLYTDTQYF.

The chain combines TRBV7-9 with TRBJ1-3; no clear D. The CDR3 covers 12 residues. V lost 7 bases to trimming and J lost 4 bases, with 8 bases between them. Per the germline V gene, CDR1 is SEHNR and CDR2 is FQNEAQ (reference sequence). The CDR3 region is CASNVGGNTIYF. The CDR3 DNA reads as TGTGCCAGCAACGTGGGGGGAAACACCATATATTTT.

The chain has TRBV7-9 and TRBJ2-2; D is unclear. This CDR3 contains 14 residues. Germline CDR1 and CDR2: SEHNR and FQNEAQ (reference sequence). With 1 base removed from V and 5 bases from J, the gap between germline ends came to 8 bases. This chain's CDR3 is CASSLVVTTGELFF. The CDR3 nucleotides read TGTGCCAGCAGCTTAGTCGTTACGACCGGGGAGCTGTTTTTT.